These 10 T cell receptor beta chains came from one sample sequenced in a study of blood T cells in healthy people across ages. Sample-barcoded 5' priming and a J-beta primer mix drove a second PCR of 7 to 11 cycles. MiXCR, applied by TCRdb to the 5' RACE reads, yields one record per CDR3 protein. In the table there are approximately 800,000 distinct CDR3 sequences, 25% of which are singletons. These same records also appear under a second study, on T cells of mothers and their children.

Sequenced: blood. The receptors shown here come from a boy between 10 and 17 years old in good health.

The gene calls are TRBV20-1 and TRBJ1-5; tentative D call: TRBD1 (5 bases). The CDR3 has 16 amino acids. V was pared by 0 bases and J by 2 bases, with 14 bases between. In germline, CDR1 is DFQATT, CDR2 SNEGSKA (reference sequence). CDR3 in amino acids: CSARDHRGEGNQPQHF. As DNA, the CDR3 is TGCAGTGCTAGAGACCACCGGGGGGAAGGCAATCAGCCCCAGCATTTT.

This clonotype was seen only once. The rearrangement uses TRBV27 and TRBJ2-7, with a possible D match to TRBD1 (5 bases). The CDR3 spans 14 residues. The ends were cut back, 3 bases at V and 1 base at J, with 10 bases in the middle. Germline V CDR1 and CDR2: MNHEY, SMNVEV (reference sequence). CDR3 in DNA: TGTGCCAGCAGTTTCGCGACAGAATCCTACGAGCAGTACTTC. Residues: CASSFATESYEQYF.

The chain links TRBV2 to TRBJ2-3; TRBD2 agrees at 7 bases. V shed 7 bases and J 2 bases; nucleotides not matched to a gene: 3. CDR3 length equals 13 residues. Germline CDR1 reads SNHLY; CDR2 reads FYNNEI. The CDR3 DNA reads as TGTGCCAGCACGCGGGACTACACAGATACGCAGTATTTT. This codes for CASTRDYTDTQYF.

This clonotype was picked up a small number of times. The CDR3 spells CASSRGDTNTDTQYF. CDR3 bases: TGCGCCAGCAGCAGAGGGGACACGAACACAGATACGCAGTATTTT. The chain recombines TRBV5-1 with TRBJ2-3; D perhaps matches TRBD1 (6 bases). The germline V and J ends were trimmed by 4 bases and 2 bases, with 14 bases remaining between them. Germline V gives CDR1 SGHRS, CDR2 YFSETQ. CDR3 length equals 15 residues.

V usage is TRBV25-1 and J usage is TRBJ2-3; D not certain. The CDR3 loop spans 14 amino acids. Germline CDR1 is MGHDK and CDR2 is SYGVNS. The ends were cut back, 2 bases at V and 0 bases at J, with 6 bases in the middle. Here the CDR3 reads CASSEHSSTDTQYF. The CDR3 DNA reads as TGTGCCAGCAGTGAACACTCTAGCACAGATACGCAGTATTTT.

This clonotype occurred once. CDR3 sequence (DNA): TGTGCCAGTAGTATAGACCGCGGTAACTATGGCTACACCTTC. It is translated as CASSIDRGNYGYTF. The chain has TRBV19 and TRBJ1-2, with unresolved D. V dropped 0 bases and J dropped 1 base, with 6 bases sitting between them. CDR3 length: 14 amino acids. Germline CDR1 reads LNHDA; CDR2 reads SQIVND (reference sequence).

This clonotype has only a few counts. J is TRBJ1-3 and V is TRBV21-1. TRBV21-1 is reported as a pseudogene. This CDR3 contains 15 residues. CDR3 bases: TGTGCCAGCAGCAAAGGCTCGACGACTGGAAACACCATATATTTT. Its protein is CASSKGSTTGNTIYF.

This chain links TRBV2 with TRBJ1-5; TRBD1 matches at 7 bases. Germline V lookup: CDR1 SNHLY, CDR2 FYNNEI. V was clipped by 6 bases and J by 4 bases; unmatched bases: 6. The length of the CDR3 is 14 residues. The CDR3 bases are TGTGCCAGCAGCGCTGAGACAGGGAATCAGCCCCAGCATTTT. Translation: CASSAETGNQPQHF. The full variable domain, rest sourced from reference TRBV2 and TRBJ1-5, is EPEVTQTPSHQVTQMGQEVILRCVPISNHLYFYWYRQILGQKVEFLVSFYNNEISEKSEIFDDQFSVERPDGSNFTLKIRSTKLEDSAMYFCASSAETGNQPQHFGDGTRLSIL.

About this clonotype itself: An end of the junction differs from the germline gene, which may be a read error. The rearrangement uses TRBV5-5 and TRBJ2-2; D remains ambiguous. The CDR3 loop spans 14 amino acids. CDR1 and CDR2 from the germline V gene are SGHKS and YYEKEE (reference sequence). This chain's CDR3 is CASNLVLDTGELFF. DNA of the CDR3: TGTGCCAGCAACTTGGTGCTTGACACCGGGGAGCTGTTTTTT.

Only a few counts were recorded for this clonotype. This chain uses TRBV11-1 with TRBJ2-7; D might be TRBD1 or TRBD2, each matching 5 bases. This CDR3 spans 14 amino acids. The V end was cut by 4 bases, the J end by 6 bases, with 16 bases between. Looked up from germline, CDR1 is SGHAT and CDR2 is FQDESV (reference sequence). In DNA form, the CDR3 reads TGTGCCAGCAGCTCCGGGACCCCGGAAGGCGAGCAGTACTTC. It is translated as CASSSGTPEGEQYF. Looking up the rest from reference TRBV11-1 and TRBJ2-7 gives the full variable domain: EAEVAQSPRYKITEKSQAVAFWCDPISGHATLYWYRQILGQGPELLVQFQDESVVDDSQLPKDRFSAERLKGVDSTLKIQPAELGDSAMYLCASSSGTPEGEQYFGPGTRLTVT.